Listed below are T cell receptor beta chains from one sample, sequenced in a study of prognosis after radiotherapy for stage I lung cancer. A single record per CDR3 protein comes from TCRdb applying MiXCR to the multiplex PCR reads. The sample lists some 13,000 distinct CDR3 sequences, about 50% occurring once. Sample: PBMCs, taken before or after stereotactic body radiation therapy (not recorded which). The receptors were gathered from a donor aged 50 or older with non-small cell lung cancer. The CDR3 runs from the conserved cysteine through the conserved F or W. The D gene is left open where the match is weak. The size field is filled for only some rows; it gives once, few, many or a size class.

NA TRBJ2-1 TRBV6-2/TRBV6-3 TRBD2 CASKASGKYEQFF TGTGCCAGTAAGGCTAGCGGGAAGTATGAGCAGTTCTTC
NA TRBJ2-7 TRBV20-1 TRBD1 CSARDSGQEYLYEQYF TGCAGTGCTAGAGATTCAGGACAGGAATACTTATACGAGCAGTACTTC
NA TRBJ2-1 TRBV2 NA CASSYHNEQSF TGTGCCAGCAGCTATCACAATGAGCAGTCCTTC
medium-sized TRBJ2-7 TRBV5-1 TRBD2 CASSLLGASGSHEQYF TGCGCCAGCAGCTTGTTAGGGGCAAGCGGGAGCCACGAGCAGTACTTC
many TRBJ2-5 TRBV7-9 TRBD2 CASSQAGLVRDVETQYF TGTGCCAGCAGCCAAGCGGGGTTGGTCAGAGATGTAGAGACCCAGTACTTC
medium-sized TRBJ2-3 TRBV7-9 TRBD1 CASSYGTGTGTDTQYF TGTGCCAGCAGCTACGGGACAGGGACAGGGACAGATACGCAGTATTTT
NA TRBJ2-3 TRBV4-1 NA CASSQDLQPTDTQYF TGCGCCAGCAGCCAAGATCTCCAACCCACAGATACGCAGTATTTT
many TRBJ1-1 TRBV6-1 NA CASTAGAGTEAFF TGTGCCAGCACTGCGGGGGCGGGCACTGAAGCTTTCTTT
few TRBJ2-7 TRBV20-1 TRBD2 CSARQVPGLAGVQVVHEQYF TGCAGTGCTAGACAAGTACCGGGACTAGCGGGAGTACAAGTCGTCCACGAGCAGTACTTC
once TRBJ1-6 TRBV6-2/TRBV6-3 TRBD1 CASSEQGIWNSPPHF TGTGCCAGCAGTGAACAGGGGATTTGGAATTCACCCCCCCACTTT
medium-sized TRBJ2-7 TRBV6-1 TRBD2 CASRAGTSGMRSYEQYF TGTGCCAGCAGAGCCGGGACTAGCGGGATGCGCTCCTACGAGCAGTACTTC
NA TRBJ2-1 TRBV7-2 NA CASSLVARGNEQLF NA
NA TRBJ2-3 TRBV28 NA CASSLWLGHGPYTQYF TGTGCCAGCAGTTTATGGCTCGGACACGGTCCATATACGCAGTATTTT
many TRBJ2-2 TRBV7-6 NA CASSLDTGELFF TGTGCCAGCAGCCTTGACACCGGGGAGCTGTTTTTT
many TRBJ1-2 TRBV5-6 NA CASSWGRGGYTF TGTGCCAGCAGCTGGGGACGAGGGGGCTACACCTTC
once TRBJ2-7 TRBV20-1 TRBD2 CSAKLAAYEQYF TGCAGTGCTAAACTAGCGGCCTACGAGCAGTACTTC
NA TRBJ1-6 TRBV14 NA CASSQDEDILGTNSPLHF TGTGCCAGCAGCCAAGATGAGGACATTTTAGGCACCAATTCACCCCTCCACTTT
NA TRBJ2-1 TRBV12-3/TRBV12-4 TRBD2 CASSLAGGPHNEQFF TGTGCCAGCAGTTTAGCGGGAGGGCCCCACAATGAGCAGTTCTTC
medium-sized TRBJ2-7 TRBV5-8 TRBD2 CASSRLAGTYEQYF TGTGCCAGCAGCCGACTAGCGGGAACCTACGAGCAGTACTTC
NA TRBJ1-6 TRBV7-2 NA CASSPFPGISPLHF TGTGCCAGCAGCCCTTTCCCAGGAATTTCACCCCTCCACTTT
NA TRBJ1-3 TRBV20-1 NA CSAIHGSGNTIYF TGCAGTGCTATACACGGTTCTGGAAACACCATATATTTT
many TRBJ2-5 TRBV5-6 NA CASSRARWRAETQYF TGTGCCAGCAGCCGGGCACGGTGGAGGGCAGAGACCCAGTACTTC
many TRBJ2-7 TRBV5-6 NA CASSLDGTRLYEQYF TGTGCCAGCAGCTTGGACGGGACAAGACTATACGAGCAGTACTTC
NA TRBJ2-3 TRBV6-4 NA CASEFRDITDTQYF TGTGCCAGCGAATTCCGGGACATAACAGATACGCAGTATTTT